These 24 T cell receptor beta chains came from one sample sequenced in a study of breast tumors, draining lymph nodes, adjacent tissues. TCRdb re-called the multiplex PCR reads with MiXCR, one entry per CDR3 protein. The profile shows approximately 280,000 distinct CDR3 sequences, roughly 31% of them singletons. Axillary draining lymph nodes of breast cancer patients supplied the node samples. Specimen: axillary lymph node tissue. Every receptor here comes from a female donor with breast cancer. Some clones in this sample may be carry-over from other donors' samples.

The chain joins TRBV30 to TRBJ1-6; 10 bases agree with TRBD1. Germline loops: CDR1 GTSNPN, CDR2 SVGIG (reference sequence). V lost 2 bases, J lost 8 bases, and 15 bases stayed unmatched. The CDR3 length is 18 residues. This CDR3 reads CAWSFATGGVLPDSPLHF. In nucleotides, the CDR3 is TGTGCCTGGAGTTTTGCGACAGGGGGCGTACTTCCCGATTCACCCCTCCACTTT.

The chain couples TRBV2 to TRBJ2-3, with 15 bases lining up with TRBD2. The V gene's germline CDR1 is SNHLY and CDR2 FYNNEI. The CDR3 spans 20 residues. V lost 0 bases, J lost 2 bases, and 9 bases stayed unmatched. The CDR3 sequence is CASSEAAVWTSGRATDTQYF. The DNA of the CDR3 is TGTGCCAGCAGTGAAGCAGCGGTTTGGACTAGCGGGAGGGCCACAGATACGCAGTATTTT.

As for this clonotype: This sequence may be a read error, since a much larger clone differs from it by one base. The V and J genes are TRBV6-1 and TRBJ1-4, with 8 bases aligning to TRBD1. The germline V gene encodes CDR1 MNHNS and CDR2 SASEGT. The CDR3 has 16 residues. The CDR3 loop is CTSRSTGGWLKEKLFF. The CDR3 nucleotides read TGTACCAGCAGAAGTACAGGGGGGTGGTTGAAAGAAAAACTGTTTTTT.

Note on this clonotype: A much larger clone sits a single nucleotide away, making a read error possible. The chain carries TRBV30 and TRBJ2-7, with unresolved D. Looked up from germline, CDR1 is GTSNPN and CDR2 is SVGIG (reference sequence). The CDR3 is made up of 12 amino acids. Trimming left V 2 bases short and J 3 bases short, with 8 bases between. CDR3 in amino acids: CAWSPGSYEQYF. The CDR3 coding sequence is TGTGCCTGGAGTCCTGGCAGCTACGAGCAGTACTTC.

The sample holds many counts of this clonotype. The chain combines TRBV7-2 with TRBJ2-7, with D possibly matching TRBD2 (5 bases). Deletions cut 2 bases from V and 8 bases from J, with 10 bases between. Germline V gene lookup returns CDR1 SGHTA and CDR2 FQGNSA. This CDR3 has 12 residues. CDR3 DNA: TGTGCCAGCAGCTTAAAATCGGGGAAGCAGTACTTC. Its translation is CASSLKSGKQYF. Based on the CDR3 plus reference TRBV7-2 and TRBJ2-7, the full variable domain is GAGVSQSPSNKVTEKGKDVELRCDPISGHTALYWYRQSLGQGLEFLIYFQGNSAPDKSGLPSDRFSAERTGGSVSTLTIQRTQQEDSAVYLCASSLKSGKQYFGPGTRLTVT.

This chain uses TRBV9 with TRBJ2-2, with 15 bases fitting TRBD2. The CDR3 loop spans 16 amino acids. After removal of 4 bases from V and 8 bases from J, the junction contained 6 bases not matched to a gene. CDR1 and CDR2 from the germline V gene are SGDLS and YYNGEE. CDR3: CASSPGLAGGVGELFF. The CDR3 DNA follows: TGTGCCAGCAGCCCGGGACTAGCGGGAGGAGTGGGGGAGCTGTTTTTT.

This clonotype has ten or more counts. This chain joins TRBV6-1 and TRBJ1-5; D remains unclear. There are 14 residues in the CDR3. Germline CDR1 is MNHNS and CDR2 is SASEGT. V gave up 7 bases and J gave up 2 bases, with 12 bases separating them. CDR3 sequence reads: CASTREVGNQPQHF. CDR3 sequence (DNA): TGTGCCAGCACGAGGGAGGTCGGCAATCAGCCCCAGCATTTT.

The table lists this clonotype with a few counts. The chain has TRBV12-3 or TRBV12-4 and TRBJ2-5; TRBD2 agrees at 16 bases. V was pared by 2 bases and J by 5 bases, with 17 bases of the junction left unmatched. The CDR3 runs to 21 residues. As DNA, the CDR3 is TGTGCCAGCAGTTTAAAAGCTGGGGGACTAGCGGGAGGGCCTTTCACGGAGACCCAGTACTTC. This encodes CASSLKAGGLAGGPFTETQYF.

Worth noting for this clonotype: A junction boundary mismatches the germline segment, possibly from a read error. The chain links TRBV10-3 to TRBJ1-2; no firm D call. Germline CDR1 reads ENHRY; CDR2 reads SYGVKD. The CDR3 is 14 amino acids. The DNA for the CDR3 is TGTGCCATCAGGGAAACGGCAACGAACTCTGGCTACACCTTC. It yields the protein CAIRETATNSGYTF.

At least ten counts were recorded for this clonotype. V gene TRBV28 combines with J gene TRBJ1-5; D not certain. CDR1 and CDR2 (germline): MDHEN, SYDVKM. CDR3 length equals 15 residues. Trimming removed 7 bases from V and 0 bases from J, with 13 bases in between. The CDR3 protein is CASNGGWVSNQPQHF. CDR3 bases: TGTGCCAGCAATGGTGGGTGGGTTAGCAATCAGCCCCAGCATTTT.

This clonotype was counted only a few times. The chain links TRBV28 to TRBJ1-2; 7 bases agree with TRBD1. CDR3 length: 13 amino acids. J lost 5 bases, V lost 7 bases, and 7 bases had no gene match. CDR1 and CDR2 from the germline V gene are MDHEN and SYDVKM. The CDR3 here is CASTRGGLYGYTF. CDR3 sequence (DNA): TGTGCCAGCACGCGAGGGGGCCTATATGGCTACACCTTC.

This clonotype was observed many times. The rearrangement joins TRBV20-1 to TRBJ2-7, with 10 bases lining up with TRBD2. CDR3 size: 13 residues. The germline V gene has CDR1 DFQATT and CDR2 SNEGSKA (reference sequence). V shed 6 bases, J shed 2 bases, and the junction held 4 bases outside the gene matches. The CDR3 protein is CSAAGLAAYEQYF. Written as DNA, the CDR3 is TGCAGTGCGGCCGGACTAGCGGCCTACGAGCAGTACTTC.

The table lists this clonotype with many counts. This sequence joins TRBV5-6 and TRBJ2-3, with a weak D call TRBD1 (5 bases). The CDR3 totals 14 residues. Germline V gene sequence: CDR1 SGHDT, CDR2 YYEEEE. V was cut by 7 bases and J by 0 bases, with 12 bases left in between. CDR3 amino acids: CASGSAGSTDTQYF. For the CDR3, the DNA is TGTGCCAGCGGCTCAGCAGGGAGCACAGATACGCAGTATTTT.

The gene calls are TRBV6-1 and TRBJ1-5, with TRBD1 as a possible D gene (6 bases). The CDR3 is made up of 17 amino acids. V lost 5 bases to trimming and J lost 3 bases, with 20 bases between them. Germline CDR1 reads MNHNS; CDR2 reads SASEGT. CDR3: CASSPTSGQSNNQPQHF. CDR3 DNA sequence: TGTGCCAGCAGTCCTACCAGCGGACAGAGTAACAATCAGCCCCAGCATTTT.

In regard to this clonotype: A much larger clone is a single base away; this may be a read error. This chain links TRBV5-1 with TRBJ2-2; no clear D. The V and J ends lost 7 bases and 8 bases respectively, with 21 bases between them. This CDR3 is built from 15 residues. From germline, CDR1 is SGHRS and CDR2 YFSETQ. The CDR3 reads CASESTGRSAGELFF. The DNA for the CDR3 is TGCGCCAGCGAATCAACCGGCAGGAGTGCTGGGGAGCTGTTTTTT.

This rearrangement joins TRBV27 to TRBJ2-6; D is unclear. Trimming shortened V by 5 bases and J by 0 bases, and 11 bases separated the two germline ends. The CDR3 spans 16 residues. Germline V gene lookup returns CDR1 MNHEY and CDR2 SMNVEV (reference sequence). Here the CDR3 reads CASSRNKYSGANVLTF. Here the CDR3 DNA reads TGTGCCAGCAGTCGAAACAAATACTCTGGGGCCAACGTCCTGACTTTC.

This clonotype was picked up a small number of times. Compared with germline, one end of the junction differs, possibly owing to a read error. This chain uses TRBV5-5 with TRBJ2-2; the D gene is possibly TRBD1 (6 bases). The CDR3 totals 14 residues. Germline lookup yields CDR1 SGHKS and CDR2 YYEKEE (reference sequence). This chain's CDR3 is CASSRDTHTGELSF. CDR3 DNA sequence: TGTGCCAGCAGCCGGGACACTCACACCGGGGAGCTGTCTTTT.

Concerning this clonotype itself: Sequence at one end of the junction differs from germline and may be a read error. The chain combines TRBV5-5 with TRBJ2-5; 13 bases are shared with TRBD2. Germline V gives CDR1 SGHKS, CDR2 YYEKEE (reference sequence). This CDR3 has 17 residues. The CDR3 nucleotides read TGCGCCAGCAGCTGGACTACTAGCGGGAGGGCCGGGGAGACCCAGTACTTC. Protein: CASSWTTSGRAGETQYF.

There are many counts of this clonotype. CDR3: CATSRGASYEQYF. The CDR3 DNA is TGTGCCACCAGCAGAGGTGCATCTTACGAGCAGTACTTC. V usage is TRBV15 and J usage is TRBJ2-7, with unresolved D. The CDR3 contains 13 residues. V was clipped by 1 base and J by 4 bases, with 8 bases between them. Germline V lookup: CDR1 LNHNV, CDR2 YYDKDF (reference sequence).

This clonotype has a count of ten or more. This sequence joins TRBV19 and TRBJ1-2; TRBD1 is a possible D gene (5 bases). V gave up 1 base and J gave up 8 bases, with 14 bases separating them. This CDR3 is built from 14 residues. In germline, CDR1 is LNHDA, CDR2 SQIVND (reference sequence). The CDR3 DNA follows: TGTGCCAGTAGTATAGGCCAGGGCTTCCCCGGCTACACCTTC. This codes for CASSIGQGFPGYTF.

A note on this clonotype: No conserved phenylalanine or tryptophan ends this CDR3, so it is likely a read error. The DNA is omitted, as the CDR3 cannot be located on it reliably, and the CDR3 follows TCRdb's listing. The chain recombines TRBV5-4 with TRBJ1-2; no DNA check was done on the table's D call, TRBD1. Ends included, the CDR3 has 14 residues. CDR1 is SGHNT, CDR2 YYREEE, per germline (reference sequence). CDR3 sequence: CASSLSLGGGQNTI.

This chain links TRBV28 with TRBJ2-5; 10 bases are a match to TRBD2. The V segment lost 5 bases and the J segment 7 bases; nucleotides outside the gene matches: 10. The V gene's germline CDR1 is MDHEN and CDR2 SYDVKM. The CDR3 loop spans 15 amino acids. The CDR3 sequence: CASSRSLSGGGTQYF. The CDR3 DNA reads TGTGCCAGCAGTCGTTCCCTAAGCGGGGGGGGGACCCAGTACTTC.

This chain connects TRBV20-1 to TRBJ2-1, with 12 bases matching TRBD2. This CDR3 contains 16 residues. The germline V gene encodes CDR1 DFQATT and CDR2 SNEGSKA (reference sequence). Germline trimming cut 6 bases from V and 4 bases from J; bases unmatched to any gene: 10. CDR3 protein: CSATGLAGSPYNEQFF. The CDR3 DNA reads TGCAGTGCCACCGGACTAGCGGGATCCCCATACAATGAGCAGTTCTTC.

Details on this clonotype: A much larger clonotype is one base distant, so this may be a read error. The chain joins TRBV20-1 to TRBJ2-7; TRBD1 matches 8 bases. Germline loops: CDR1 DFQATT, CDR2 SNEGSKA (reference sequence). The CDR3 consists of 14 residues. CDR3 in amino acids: CSAREGQGSSEQYF. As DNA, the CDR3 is TGCAGTGCTAGGGAAGGACAGGGTTCCTCCGAGCAGTACTTC.